This TCR beta chain was retrieved from a study of CXCR3-negative and CXCR3-positive naive CD8 T cells. Sorts that each held 300,000 or so cells were run in triplicate for every CD8+ T cell subset. This CDR3 is 17 amino acids long. Germline V lookup: CDR1 MDHEN, CDR2 SYDVKM. 5' RACE with UMI labels generated the TRB cDNA libraries. TCRdb re-called the 5' RACE reads and shows each CDR3 protein once, DNA omitted. Its listing shows tens of thousands of distinct CDR3 sequences. Note on this clonotype: No antigen is known for it.

Study observations and caveats: Between one naive subset and the other, surface CD5 was comparable, and TCR strength was inferred from TRB CDR3 properties. Against CXCR3-negative naive cells, CXCR3-positive naive cells showed more hydrophobic TRB CDR3s. Once cells were cryopreserved, CXCR3 expression went down partly, and most assays used fresh PBMCs. Comparably high diversity was seen in both naive subsets, and much lower diversity in memory CD8+ cells.

The sequence derives from a human donor in good health. Some clones in this sample may be carry-over from other donors' samples. Material for sequencing was naive CXCR3+ CD8+ T cells from blood. Subset noted: CD45RO-CCR7+CD27+CD95- naive CD8+ T cells expressing CXCR3 (TNR3+). V is TRBV28 and J is TRBJ2-7; the TCRdb call, TRBD2, lacks DNA for checking. The CDR3 sequence: CASSPGTSGSGSYEQYF.